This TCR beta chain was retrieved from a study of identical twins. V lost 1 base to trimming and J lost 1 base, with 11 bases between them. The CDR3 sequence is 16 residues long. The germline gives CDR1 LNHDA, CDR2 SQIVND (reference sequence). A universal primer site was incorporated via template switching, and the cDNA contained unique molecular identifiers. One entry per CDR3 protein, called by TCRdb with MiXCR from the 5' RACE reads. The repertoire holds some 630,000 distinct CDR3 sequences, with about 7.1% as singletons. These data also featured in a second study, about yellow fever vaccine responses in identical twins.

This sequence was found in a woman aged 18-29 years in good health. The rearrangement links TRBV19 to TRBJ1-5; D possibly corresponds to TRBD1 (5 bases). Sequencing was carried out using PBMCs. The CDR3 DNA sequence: TGTGCCAGTAGTATAGGGCGCAGGGCAAGCAATCAGCCCCAGCATTTT. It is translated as CASSIGRRASNQPQHF.